Below, 8 T cell receptor beta chains from the same sample are listed, as sequenced in a study of T cells after yellow fever vaccination. One entry per CDR3 protein, called by TCRdb with MiXCR from the 5' RACE reads. The table records 400,000 or so distinct CDR3 sequences, around 10% of them present only once. Sequenced material: PBMCs, taken on the day of the first yellow fever vaccination. The receptors derive from a man between 18 and 35 years old who received the YFV17D yellow fever vaccine.

In this sample, this clonotype turned up a few times. The chain links TRBV7-9 to TRBJ1-4; D call uncertain. The germline CDR1 and CDR2 sequences are SEHNR and FQNEAQ (reference sequence). V was pared by 2 bases and J by 8 bases, with 18 bases between. This CDR3 region has 16 residues. CDR3 DNA sequence: TGTGCCAGCAGCTTATTGGTGCGGCAGCTAACCGAAAAACTGTTTTTT. Protein product: CASSLLVRQLTEKLFF.

This clonotype was seen only a few times. V gene TRBV6-5 combines with J gene TRBJ1-6; 9 bases fit TRBD1. In germline, CDR1 is MNHEY, CDR2 SVGAGI. The V and J ends lost 4 bases and 8 bases, in that order; junction bases with no gene match: 3. The CDR3 length is 14 residues. The CDR3 protein is CASSWDRVDSPLHF. CDR3 in DNA: TGTGCCAGCAGTTGGGACAGGGTTGATTCACCCCTCCACTTT.

Many counts were recorded for this clonotype. The rearrangement links TRBV2 to TRBJ2-7; D gene ambiguous. The CDR3 length is 11 residues. With 6 bases removed from V and 7 bases from J, the gap between germline ends came to 10 bases. In germline, CDR1 is SNHLY, CDR2 FYNNEI. The chain's CDR3 is CASRATWEQYF. In nucleotides, the CDR3 is TGTGCCAGCAGGGCAACTTGGGAGCAGTACTTC.

CDR3 protein: CASRGPNLGYYGYTF. DNA for the CDR3: TGTGCCAGCAGGGGGCCGAATTTGGGTTACTATGGCTACACCTTC. The V call is TRBV12-3 or TRBV12-4, the J call TRBJ1-2; a possible D gene is TRBD1 (5 bases). CDR3 length: 15 residues. V lost 6 bases to trimming and J lost 3 bases, with 17 bases between them.

The rearrangement joins TRBV25-1 to TRBJ2-3; a possible D gene is TRBD1 (5 bases). There are 14 residues in the CDR3. Germline assignment: CDR1 MGHDK and CDR2 SYGVNS. The V gene lost 3 bases and the J gene lost 5 bases, with 12 bases spanning the gap. The CDR3 bases are TGTGCCAGCAGTGACCCCTCCAGGGAAGATACGCAGTATTTT. This sequence encodes CASSDPSREDTQYF.

The sample holds many counts of this clonotype. The chain carries TRBV18 and TRBJ1-5; 9 bases align to TRBD1. The CDR3 length is 15 residues. Germline CDR1 reads KGHSH; CDR2 reads LQKENI. The junction had 4 bases not matched to a gene; V was cut back by 3 bases and J by 4 bases. The DNA of the CDR3 is TGTGCCAGCTCACCCGGACAGGGGAGTAATCAGCCCCAGCATTTT. Amino acids: CASSPGQGSNQPQHF.

This rearrangement joins TRBV5-1 to TRBJ2-5; D remains ambiguous. Germline CDR1 is SGHRS and CDR2 is YFSETQ. V was cut by 2 bases and J by 1 base, with 9 bases left in between. The CDR3 extends over 14 amino acids. DNA of the CDR3: TGCGCCAGCAGCTTTCGGCCGATCCAAGAGACCCAGTACTTC. It yields the protein CASSFRPIQETQYF.

V usage is TRBV14 and J usage is TRBJ2-1; TRBD1 aligns across 7 bases. With V trimmed by 2 bases and J by 0 bases, 7 bases remained unmatched. CDR3 size: 17 residues. Germline CDR1 is SGHDN and CDR2 is FVKESK. CDR3 amino acids: CASSQMTGQSSYNEQFF. CDR3 nucleotide sequence: TGTGCCAGCAGCCAAATGACGGGACAGAGCTCCTACAATGAGCAGTTCTTC.